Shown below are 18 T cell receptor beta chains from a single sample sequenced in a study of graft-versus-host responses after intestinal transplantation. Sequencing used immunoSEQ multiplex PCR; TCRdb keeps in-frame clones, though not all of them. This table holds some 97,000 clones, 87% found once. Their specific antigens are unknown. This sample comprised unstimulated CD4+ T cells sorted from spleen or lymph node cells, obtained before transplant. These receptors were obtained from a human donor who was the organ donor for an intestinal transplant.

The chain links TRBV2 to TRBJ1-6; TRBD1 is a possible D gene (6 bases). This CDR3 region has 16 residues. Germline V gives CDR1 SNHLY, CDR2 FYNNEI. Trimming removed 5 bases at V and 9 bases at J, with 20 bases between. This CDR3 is CASSLGGGSNSSPLHF. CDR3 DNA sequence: TGTGCCAGCAGTCTGGGTGGGGGCTCTAACAGTTCACCCCTCCACTTT.

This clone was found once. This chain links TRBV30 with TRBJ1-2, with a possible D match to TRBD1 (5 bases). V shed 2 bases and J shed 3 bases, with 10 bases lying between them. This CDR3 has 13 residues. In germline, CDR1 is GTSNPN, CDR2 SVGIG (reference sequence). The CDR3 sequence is CAWSLRGDYGYTF. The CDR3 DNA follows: TGTGCCTGGAGTCTCCGGGGCGACTATGGCTACACCTTC.

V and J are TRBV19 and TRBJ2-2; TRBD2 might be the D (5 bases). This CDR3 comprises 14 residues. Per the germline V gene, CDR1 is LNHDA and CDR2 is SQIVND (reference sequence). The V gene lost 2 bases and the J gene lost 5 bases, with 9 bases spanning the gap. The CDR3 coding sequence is TGTGCCAGTAGTATAAGGGAGAAGACCGGGGAGCTGTTTTTT. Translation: CASSIREKTGELFF.

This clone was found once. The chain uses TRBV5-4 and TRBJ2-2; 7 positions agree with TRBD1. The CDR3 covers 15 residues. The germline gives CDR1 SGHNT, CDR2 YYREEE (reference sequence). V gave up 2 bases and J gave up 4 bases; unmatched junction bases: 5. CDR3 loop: CASSFRQGGTGELFF. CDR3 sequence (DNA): TGTGCCAGCAGCTTTCGACAGGGCGGCACCGGGGAGCTGTTTTTT. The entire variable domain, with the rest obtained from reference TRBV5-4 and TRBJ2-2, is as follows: ETGVTQSPTHLIKTRGQQVTLRCSSQSGHNTVSWYQQALGQGPQFIFQYYREEENGRGNFPPRFSGLQFPNYSSELNVNALELDDSALYLCASSFRQGGTGELFFGEGSRLTVL.

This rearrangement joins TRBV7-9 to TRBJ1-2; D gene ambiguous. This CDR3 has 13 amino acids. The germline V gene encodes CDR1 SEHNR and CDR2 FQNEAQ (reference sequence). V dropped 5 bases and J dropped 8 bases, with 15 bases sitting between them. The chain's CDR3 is CASSRVKAGGYTF. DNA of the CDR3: TGTGCCAGCAGCCGAGTCAAGGCGGGCGGCTACACCTTC.

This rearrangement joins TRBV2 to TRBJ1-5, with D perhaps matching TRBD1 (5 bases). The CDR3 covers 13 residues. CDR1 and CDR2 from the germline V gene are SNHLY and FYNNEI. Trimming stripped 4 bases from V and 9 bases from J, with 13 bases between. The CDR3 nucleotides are TGTGCCAGCAGTGTCCTGGGGGAGCGGCCCCAGCATTTT. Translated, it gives CASSVLGERPQHF.

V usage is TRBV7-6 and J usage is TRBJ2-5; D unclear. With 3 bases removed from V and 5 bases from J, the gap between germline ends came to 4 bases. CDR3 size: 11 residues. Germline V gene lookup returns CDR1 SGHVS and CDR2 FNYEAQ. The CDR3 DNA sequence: TGTGCCAGCAGCTTCAGCGAGACCCAGTACTTC. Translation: CASSFSETQYF.

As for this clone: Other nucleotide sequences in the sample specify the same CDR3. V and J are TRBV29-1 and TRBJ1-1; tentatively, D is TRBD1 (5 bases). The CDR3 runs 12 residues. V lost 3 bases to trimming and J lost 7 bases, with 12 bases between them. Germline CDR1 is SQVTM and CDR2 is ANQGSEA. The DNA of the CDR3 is TGCAGCGTTGATATGGGGCGGGGTGAAGCTTTCTTT. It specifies CSVDMGRGEAFF.

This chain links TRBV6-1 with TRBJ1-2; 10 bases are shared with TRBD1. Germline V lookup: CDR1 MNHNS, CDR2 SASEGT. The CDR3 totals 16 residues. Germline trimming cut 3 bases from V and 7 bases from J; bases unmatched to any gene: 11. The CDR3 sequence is CASSDPSGTGARGYTF. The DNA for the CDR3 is TGTGCCAGCAGTGATCCCTCCGGGACAGGGGCTCGTGGCTACACCTTC.

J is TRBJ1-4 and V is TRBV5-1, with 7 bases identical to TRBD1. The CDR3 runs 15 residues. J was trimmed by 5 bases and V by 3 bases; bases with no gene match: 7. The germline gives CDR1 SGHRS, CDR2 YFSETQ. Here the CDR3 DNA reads TGCGCCAGCAGCTCGGGACAGTCGGAAAATGAAAAACTGTTTTTT. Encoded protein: CASSSGQSENEKLFF.

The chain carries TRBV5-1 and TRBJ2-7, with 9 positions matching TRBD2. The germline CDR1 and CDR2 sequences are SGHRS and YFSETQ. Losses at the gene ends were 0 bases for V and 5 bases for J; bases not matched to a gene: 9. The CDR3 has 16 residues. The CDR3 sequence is CASSLEMAGGSDEQYF. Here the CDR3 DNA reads TGCGCCAGCAGCTTGGAGATGGCGGGGGGGAGCGACGAGCAGTACTTC.

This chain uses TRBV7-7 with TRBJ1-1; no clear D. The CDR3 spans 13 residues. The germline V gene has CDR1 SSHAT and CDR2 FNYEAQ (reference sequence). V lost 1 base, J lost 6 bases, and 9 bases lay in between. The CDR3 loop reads CASSLGEGAEAFF. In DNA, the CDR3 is TGTGCCAGCAGCTTAGGGGAGGGCGCTGAAGCTTTCTTT.

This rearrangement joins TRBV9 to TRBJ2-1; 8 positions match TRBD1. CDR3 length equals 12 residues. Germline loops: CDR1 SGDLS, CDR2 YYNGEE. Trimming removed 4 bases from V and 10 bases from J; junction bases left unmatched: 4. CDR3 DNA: TGTGCCAGCAGCACCCGGGACAGGGAGCAGTTCTTC. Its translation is CASSTRDREQFF.

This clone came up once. The CDR3 is CASSRGGQGVYNEQFF. The CDR3 nucleotides are TGTGCCAGCAGTCGTGGGGGACAGGGCGTCTACAATGAGCAGTTCTTC. The V call is TRBV11-3, the J call TRBJ2-1; 9 nucleotides align to TRBD1. Germline CDR1 SGHNT, CDR2 YENEEA. Losses at the gene ends were 6 bases for V and 3 bases for J; bases not matched to a gene: 9. This CDR3 contains 16 residues.

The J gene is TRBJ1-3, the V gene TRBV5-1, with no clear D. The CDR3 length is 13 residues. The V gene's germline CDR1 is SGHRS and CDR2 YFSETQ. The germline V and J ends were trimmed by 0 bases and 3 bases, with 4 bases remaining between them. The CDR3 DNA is TGCGCCAGCAGCTTGGAACGTGGAAACACCATATATTTT. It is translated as CASSLERGNTIYF. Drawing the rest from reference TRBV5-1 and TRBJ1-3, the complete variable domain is KAGVTQTPRYLIKTRGQQVTLSCSPISGHRSVSWYQQTPGQGLQFLFEYFSETQRNKGNFPGRFSGRQFSNSRSEMNVSTLELGDSALYLCASSLERGNTIYFGEGSWLTVV.

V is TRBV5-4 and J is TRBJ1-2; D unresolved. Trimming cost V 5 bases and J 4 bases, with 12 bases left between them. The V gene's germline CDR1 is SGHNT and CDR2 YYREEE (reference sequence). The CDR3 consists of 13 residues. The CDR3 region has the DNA TGTGCCAGCAGTCAGGACGGGGTCTATGGCTACACCTTC. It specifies CASSQDGVYGYTF.

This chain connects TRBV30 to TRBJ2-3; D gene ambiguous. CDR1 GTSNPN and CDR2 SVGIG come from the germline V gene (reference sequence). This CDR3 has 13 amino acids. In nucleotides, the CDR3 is TGTGCTCGTGCGGTAGCTAGCACAGATACGCAGTATTTT. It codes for CARAVASTDTQYF. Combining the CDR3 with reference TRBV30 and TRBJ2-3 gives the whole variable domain SQTIHQWPATLVQPVGSPLSLECTVEGTSNPNLYWYRQAAGRGLQLLFYSVGIGQISSEVPQNLSASRPQDRQFILSSKKLLLSDSGFYLCARAVASTDTQYFGPGTRLTVL.

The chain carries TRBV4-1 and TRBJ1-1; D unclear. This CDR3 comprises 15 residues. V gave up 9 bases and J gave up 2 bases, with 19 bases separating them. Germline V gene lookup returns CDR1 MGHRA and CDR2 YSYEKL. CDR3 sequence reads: CASGNPATLNTEAFF. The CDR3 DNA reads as TGCGCCAGTGGGAACCCGGCAACCCTAAACACTGAAGCTTTCTTT.